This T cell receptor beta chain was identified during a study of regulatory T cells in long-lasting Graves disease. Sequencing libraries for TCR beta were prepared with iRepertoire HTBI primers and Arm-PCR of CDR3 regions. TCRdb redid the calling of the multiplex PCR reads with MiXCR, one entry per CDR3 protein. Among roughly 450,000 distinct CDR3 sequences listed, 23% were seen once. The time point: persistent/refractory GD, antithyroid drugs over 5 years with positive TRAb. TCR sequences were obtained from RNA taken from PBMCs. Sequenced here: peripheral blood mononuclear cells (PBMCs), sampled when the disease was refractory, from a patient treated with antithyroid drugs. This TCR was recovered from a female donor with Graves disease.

CDR3 sequence: CASSLWGGSSSYNEQFF. In nucleotides, the CDR3 is TGTGCCAGCAGCTTATGGGGGGGATCCAGCTCCTACAATGAGCAGTTCTTC. The chain is built from TRBV11-1 and TRBJ2-1, with TRBD2 matching over 7 bases. CDR1 is SGHAT and CDR2 is FQDESV in the germline V gene (reference sequence). V shed 2 bases and J 0 bases; nucleotides not matched to a gene: 7. CDR3 length: 17 amino acids.